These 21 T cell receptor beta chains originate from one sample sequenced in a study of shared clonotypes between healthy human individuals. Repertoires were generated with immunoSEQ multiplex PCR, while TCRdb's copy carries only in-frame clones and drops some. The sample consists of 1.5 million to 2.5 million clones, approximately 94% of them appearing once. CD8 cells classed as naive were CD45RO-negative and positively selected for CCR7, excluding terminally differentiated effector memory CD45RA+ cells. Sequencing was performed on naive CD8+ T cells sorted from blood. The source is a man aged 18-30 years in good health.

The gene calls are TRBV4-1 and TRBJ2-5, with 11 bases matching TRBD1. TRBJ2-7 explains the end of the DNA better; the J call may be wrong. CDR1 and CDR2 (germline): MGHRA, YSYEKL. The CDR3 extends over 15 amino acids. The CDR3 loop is CASSQPGQGDYEQYF. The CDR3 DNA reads TGCGCCAGCAGCCAGCCGGGACAGGGGGACTACGAGCAGTACTTC.

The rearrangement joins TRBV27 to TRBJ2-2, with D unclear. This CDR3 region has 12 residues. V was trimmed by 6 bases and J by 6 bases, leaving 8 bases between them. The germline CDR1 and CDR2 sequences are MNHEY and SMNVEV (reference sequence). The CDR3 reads CASRVMAGELFF. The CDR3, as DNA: TGTGCCAGCAGAGTAATGGCCGGGGAGCTGTTTTTT.

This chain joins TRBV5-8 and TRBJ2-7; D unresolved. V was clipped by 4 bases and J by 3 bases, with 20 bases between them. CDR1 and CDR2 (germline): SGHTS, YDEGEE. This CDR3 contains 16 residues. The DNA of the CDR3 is TGTGCCAGCAGCCCATGGGGTCCCTTAGCCTACTACGAGCAGTACTTC. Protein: CASSPWGPLAYYEQYF.

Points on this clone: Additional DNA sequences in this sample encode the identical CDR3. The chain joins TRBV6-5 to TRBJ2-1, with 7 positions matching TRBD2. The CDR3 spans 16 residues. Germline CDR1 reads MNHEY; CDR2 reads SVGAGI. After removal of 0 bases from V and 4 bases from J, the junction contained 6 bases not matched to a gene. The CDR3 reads CASSYSREGLYNEQFF. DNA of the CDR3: TGTGCCAGCAGTTACTCGAGGGAGGGCCTGTACAATGAGCAGTTCTTC.

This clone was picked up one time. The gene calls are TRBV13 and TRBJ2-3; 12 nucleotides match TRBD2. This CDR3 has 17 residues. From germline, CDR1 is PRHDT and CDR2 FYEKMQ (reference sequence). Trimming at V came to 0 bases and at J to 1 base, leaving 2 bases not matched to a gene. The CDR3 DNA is TGTGCCAGCAGCTTAGGCCGACTAGCGGGAGGCACAGATACGCAGTATTTT. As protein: CASSLGRLAGGTDTQYF.

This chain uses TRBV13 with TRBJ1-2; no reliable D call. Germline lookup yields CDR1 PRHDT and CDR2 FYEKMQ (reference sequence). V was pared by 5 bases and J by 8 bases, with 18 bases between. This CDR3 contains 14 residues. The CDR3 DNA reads TGTGCCAGCAGCGAAGGCCCTGGCCCTCTGGGCTACACCTTC. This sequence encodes CASSEGPGPLGYTF. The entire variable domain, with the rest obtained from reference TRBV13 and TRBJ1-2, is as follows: AAGVIQSPRHLIKEKRETATLKCYPIPRHDTVYWYQQGPGQDPQFLISFYEKMQSDKGSIPDRFSAQQFSDYHSELNMSSLELGDSALYFCASSEGPGPLGYTFGSGTRLTVV.

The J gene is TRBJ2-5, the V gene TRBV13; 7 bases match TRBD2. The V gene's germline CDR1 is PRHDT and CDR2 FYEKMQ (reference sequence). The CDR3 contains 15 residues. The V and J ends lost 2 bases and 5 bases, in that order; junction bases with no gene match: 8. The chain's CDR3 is CASSLSPQGGETQYF. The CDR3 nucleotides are TGTGCCAGCAGCTTAAGTCCCCAGGGAGGGGAGACCCAGTACTTC.

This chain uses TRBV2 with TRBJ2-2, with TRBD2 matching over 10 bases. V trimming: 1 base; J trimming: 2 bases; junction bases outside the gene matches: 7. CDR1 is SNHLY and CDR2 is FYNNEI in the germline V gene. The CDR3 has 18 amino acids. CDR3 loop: CASSEDIAGGINTGELFF. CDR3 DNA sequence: TGTGCCAGCAGTGAAGATATAGCGGGAGGCATAAACACCGGGGAGCTGTTTTTT.

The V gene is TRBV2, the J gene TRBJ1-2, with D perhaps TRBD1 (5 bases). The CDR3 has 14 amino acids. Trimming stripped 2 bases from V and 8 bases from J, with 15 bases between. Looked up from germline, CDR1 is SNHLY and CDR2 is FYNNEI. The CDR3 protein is CASSESGRREGYTF. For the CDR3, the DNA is TGTGCCAGCAGTGAATCAGGGCGCCGGGAAGGCTACACCTTC.

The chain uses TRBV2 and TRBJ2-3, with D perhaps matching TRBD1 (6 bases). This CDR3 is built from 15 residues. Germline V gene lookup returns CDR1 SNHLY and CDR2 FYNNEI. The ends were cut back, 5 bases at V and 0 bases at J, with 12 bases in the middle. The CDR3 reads CASSPLGASTDTQYF. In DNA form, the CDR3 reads TGTGCCAGCAGTCCTTTGGGGGCTAGCACAGATACGCAGTATTTT. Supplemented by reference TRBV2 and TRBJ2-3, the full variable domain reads EPEVTQTPSHQVTQMGQEVILRCVPISNHLYFYWYRQILGQKVEFLVSFYNNEISEKSEIFDDQFSVERPDGSNFTLKIRSTKLEDSAMYFCASSPLGASTDTQYFGPGTRLTVL.

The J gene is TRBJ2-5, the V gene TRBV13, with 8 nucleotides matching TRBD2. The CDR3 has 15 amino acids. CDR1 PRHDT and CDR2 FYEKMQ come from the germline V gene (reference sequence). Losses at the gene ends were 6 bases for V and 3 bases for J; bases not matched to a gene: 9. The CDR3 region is CASSHLSGEEETQYF. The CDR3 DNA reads TGTGCCAGCAGTCACCTTAGCGGGGAAGAAGAGACCCAGTACTTC.

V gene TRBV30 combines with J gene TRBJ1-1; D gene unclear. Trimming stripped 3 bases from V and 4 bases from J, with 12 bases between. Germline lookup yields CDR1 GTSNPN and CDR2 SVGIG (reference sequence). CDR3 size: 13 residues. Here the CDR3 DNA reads TGTGCCTGGAGGACTACAGTCCGCACTGAAGCTTTCTTT. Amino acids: CAWRTTVRTEAFF.

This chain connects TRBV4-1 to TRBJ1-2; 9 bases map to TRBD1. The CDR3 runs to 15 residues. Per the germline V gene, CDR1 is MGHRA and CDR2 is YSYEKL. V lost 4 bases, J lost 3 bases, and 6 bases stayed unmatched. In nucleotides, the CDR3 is TGCGCCAGCAGCCTACGACAGGGGGATTACTATGGCTACACCTTC. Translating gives CASSLRQGDYYGYTF.

Written as DNA, the CDR3 is TGTGCCAGCAGCTTAGCGACAGGGTTGTTGGACGAGCAGTACTTC. Amino acids: CASSLATGLLDEQYF. The chain links TRBV7-9 to TRBJ2-7; 7 nucleotides line up with TRBD1. CDR3 length: 15 residues. Germline CDR1 is SEHNR and CDR2 is FQNEAQ (reference sequence). Losses at the gene ends were 0 bases for V and 5 bases for J; bases not matched to a gene: 7. The full variable domain, in which reference TRBV7-9 and TRBJ2-7 provide the parts outside the CDR3, is DTGVSQNPRHKITKRGQNVTFRCDPISEHNRLYWYRQTLGQGPEFLTYFQNEAQLEKSRLLSDRFSAERPKGSFSTLEIQRTEQGDSAMYLCASSLATGLLDEQYFGPGTRLTVT.

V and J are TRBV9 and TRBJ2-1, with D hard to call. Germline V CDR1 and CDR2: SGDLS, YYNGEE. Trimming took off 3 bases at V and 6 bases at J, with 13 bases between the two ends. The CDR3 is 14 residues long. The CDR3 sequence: CASSAGIQVNEQFF. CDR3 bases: TGTGCCAGCAGCGCTGGGATTCAGGTCAATGAGCAGTTCTTC.

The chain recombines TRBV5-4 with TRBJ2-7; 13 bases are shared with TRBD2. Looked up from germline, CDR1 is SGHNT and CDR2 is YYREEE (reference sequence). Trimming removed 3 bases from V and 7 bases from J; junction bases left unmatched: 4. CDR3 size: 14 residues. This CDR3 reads CASSWGLAGSEQYF. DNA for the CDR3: TGTGCCAGCAGCTGGGGACTAGCGGGAAGTGAGCAGTACTTC.

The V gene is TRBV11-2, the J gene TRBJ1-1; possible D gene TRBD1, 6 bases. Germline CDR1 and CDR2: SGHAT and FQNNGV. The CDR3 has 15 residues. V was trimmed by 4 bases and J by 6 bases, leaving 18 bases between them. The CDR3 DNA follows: TGTGCCAGCAGCTCTACACCTTTACAGGGCCCTGAAGCTTTCTTT. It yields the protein CASSSTPLQGPEAFF.

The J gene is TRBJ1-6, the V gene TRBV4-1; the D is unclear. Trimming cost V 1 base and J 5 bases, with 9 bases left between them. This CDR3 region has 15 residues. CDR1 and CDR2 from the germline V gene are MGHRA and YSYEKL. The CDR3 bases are TGCGCCAGCAGCCAAGGGCCAGTCAATAATTCACCCCTCCACTTT. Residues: CASSQGPVNNSPLHF.

Here the CDR3 DNA reads TGCGCCAGCAGCTCCGGGGGGACGAAGTATGGCTACACCTTC. Amino acids: CASSSGGTKYGYTF. The rearrangement links TRBV4-1 to TRBJ1-2, with TRBD1 as a possible D gene (5 bases). The V gene lost 5 bases and the J gene lost 5 bases, with 15 bases spanning the gap. The germline V gene encodes CDR1 MGHRA and CDR2 YSYEKL. The CDR3 sequence is 14 residues long.

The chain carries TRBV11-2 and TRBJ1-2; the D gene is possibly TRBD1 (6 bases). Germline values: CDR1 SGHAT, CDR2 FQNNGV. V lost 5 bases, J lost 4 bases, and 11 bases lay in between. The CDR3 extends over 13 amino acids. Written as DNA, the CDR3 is TGTGCCAGCAGCGAAGGACAGAGCTATGGCTACACCTTC. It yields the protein CASSEGQSYGYTF. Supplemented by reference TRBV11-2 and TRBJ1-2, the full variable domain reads EAGVAQSPRYKIIEKRQSVAFWCNPISGHATLYWYQQILGQGPKLLIQFQNNGVVDDSQLPKDRFSAERLKGVDSTLKIQPAKLEDSAVYLCASSEGQSYGYTFGSGTRLTVV.

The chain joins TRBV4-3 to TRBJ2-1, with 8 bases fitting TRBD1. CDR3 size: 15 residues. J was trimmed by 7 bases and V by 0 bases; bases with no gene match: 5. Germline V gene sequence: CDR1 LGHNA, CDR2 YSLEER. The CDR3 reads CASSQDRGQLNEQFF. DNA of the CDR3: TGCGCCAGCAGCCAAGACAGGGGGCAGTTGAATGAGCAGTTCTTC.